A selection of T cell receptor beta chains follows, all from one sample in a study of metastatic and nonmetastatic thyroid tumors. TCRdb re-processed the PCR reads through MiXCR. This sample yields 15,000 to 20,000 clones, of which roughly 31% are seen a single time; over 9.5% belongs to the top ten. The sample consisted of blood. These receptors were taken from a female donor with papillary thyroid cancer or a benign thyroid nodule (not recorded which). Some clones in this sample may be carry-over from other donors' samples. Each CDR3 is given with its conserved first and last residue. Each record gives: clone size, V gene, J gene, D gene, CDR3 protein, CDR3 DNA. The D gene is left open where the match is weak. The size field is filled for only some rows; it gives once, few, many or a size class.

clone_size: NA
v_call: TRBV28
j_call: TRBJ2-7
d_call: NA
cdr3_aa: CASSFLSEQYF
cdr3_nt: TGTGCCAGCAGTTTTTTATCCGAGCAGTACTTC

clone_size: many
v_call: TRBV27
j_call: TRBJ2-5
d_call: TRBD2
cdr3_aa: CASSSLTSGQETQYF
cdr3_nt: TGTGCCAGCAGTTCCCTGACTAGCGGGCAAGAGACCCAGTACTTC

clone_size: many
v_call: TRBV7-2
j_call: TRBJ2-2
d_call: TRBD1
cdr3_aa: CASSFGQVSGELFF
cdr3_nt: TGTGCCAGCAGCTTCGGACAGGTCTCCGGGGAGCTGTTTTTT

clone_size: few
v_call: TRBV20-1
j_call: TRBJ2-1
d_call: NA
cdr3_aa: CSAPQRDEQFF
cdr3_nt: TGCAGTGCTCCCCAACGTGATGAGCAGTTCTTC

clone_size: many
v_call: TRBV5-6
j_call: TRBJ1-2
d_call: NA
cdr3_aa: CASSFETDLYGYTF
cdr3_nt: TGTGCCAGCAGCTTTGAGACGGACCTCTATGGCTACACCTTC

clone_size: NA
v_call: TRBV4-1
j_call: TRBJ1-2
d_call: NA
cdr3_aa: CASSRARWAAGQGGYTF
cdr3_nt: TGCGCCAGCAGCCGGGCCCGTTGGGCAGCCGGGCAAGGCGGCTACACCTTC

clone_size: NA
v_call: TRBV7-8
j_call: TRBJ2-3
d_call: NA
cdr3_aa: CASSLARVGSPTDTQYF
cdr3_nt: TGTGCCAGCAGCTTAGCGAGGGTTGGTTCCCCCACAGATACGCAGTATTTT

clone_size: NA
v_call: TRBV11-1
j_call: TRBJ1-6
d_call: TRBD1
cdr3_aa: CASSPMDRGNSPLHF
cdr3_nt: TGTGCCAGCAGCCCCATGGACAGGGGGAATTCACCCCTCCACTTT

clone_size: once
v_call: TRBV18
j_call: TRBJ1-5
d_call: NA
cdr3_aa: CASSPGFVDQPQHF
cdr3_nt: TGTGCCAGCTCACCAGGGTTCGTCGATCAGCCCCAGCATTTT

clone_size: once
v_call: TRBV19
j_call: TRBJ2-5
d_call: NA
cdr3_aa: CASSTPKKGLVGETQYF
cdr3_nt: TGTGCCAGTAGTACCCCGAAGAAGGGGCTGGTAGGAGAGACCCAGTACTTC

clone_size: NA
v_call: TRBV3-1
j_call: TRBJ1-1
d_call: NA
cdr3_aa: CASRRETGANNEAFF
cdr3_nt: TGTGCCAGCAGACGAGAGACGGGTGCGAACAATGAAGCTTTCTTT

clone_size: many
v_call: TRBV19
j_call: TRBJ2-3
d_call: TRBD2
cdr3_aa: CASSPLAGGQGDTQYF
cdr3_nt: TGTGCCAGTAGTCCCCTCGCGGGGGGGCAGGGAGATACGCAGTATTTT

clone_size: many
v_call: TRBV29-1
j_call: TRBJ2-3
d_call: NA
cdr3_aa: CSVVHGVGTDTQYF
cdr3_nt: TGCAGCGTTGTTCATGGGGTGGGCACAGATACGCAGTATTTT

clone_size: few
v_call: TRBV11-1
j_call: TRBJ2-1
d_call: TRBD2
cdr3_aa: CASSWTSGGYNEQFF
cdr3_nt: TGTGCCAGCAGTTGGACTAGCGGGGGATACAATGAGCAGTTCTTC

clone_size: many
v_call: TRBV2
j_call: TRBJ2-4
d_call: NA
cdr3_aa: CASSSQTIGDIQYF
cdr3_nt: TGTGCCAGCAGTTCGCAGACCATCGGGGACATTCAGTACTTC

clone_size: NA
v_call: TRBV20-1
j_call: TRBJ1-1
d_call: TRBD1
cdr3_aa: CSVKLVGQGNTEAFF
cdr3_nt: TGCAGTGTGAAGCTAGTCGGACAGGGAAACACTGAAGCTTTCTTT

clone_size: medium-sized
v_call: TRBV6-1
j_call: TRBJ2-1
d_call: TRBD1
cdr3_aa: CASSTGQGYYNEQFF
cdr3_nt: TGTGCCAGCAGTACGGGACAGGGGTACTACAATGAGCAGTTCTTC

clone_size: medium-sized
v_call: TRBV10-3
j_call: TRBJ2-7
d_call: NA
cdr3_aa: CAISEGGEISYEQYF
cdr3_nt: TGTGCCATCAGTGAGGGGGGTGAAATTTCCTACGAGCAGTACTTC

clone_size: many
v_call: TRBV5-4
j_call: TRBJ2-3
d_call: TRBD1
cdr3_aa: CASSLPGQGFTDTQYF
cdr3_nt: TGTGCCAGCAGCTTGCCGGGACAGGGATTCACAGATACGCAGTATTTT

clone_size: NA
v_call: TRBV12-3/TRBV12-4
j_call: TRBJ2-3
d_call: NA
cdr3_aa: CASTHDGGFSTDTQYF
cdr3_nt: TGTGCCAGCACCCACGATGGGGGTTTTAGCACAGATACGCAGTATTTT

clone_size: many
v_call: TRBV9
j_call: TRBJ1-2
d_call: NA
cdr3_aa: CASSGTGTAYGYTF
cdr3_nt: TGTGCCAGCAGCGGAACCGGGACGGCCTATGGCTACACCTTC

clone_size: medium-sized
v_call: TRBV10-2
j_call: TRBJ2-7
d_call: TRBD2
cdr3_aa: CASSESGAAYEQYF
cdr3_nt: TGCGCCAGCAGTGAAAGCGGGGCGGCCTACGAGCAGTACTTC

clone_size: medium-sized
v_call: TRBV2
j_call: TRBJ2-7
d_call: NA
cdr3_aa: CASSVGVTLSEQYF
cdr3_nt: TGTGCCAGTTCGGTTGGTGTTACCCTTAGTGAGCAGTACTTC

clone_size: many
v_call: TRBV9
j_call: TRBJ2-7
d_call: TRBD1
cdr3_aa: CASSEGAGAAYEQYF
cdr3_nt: TGTGCCAGCAGCGAGGGGGCGGGCGCAGCATACGAGCAGTACTTC

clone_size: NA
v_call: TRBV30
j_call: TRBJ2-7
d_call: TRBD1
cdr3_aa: CAWAPPNRGTYEQYF
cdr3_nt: TGTGCCTGGGCCCCGCCGAACAGGGGGACCTACGAGCAGTACTTC

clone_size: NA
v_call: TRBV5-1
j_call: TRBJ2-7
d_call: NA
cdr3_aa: CASSLDGLEQYF
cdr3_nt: TGCGCCAGCAGCTTGGATGGCCTCGAGCAGTACTTC

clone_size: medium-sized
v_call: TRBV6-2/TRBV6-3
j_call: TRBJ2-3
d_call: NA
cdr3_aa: CATRNRGGGTDTQYF
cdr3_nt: TGTGCCACCCGGAATAGGGGGGGCGGCACAGATACGCAGTATTTT

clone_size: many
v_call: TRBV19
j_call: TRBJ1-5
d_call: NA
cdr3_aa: CASSMVPRGRNSNQPQHF
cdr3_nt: TGTGCCAGTAGTATGGTTCCCAGGGGCCGGAATAGCAATCAGCCCCAGCATTTT

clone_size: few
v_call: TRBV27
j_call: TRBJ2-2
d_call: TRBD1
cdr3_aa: CASSFGTGNTGELFF
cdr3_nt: TGTGCCAGCAGTTTTGGGACAGGGAACACCGGGGAGCTGTTTTTT

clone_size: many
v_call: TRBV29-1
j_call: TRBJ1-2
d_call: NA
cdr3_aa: CSVNRDGGGYTF
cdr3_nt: TGCAGCGTTAATCGCGATGGGGGAGGCTACACCTTC

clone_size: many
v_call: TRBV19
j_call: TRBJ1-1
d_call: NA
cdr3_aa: CASSDHWNTEAFF
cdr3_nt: TGTGCCAGTAGTGACCACTGGAACACTGAAGCTTTCTTT

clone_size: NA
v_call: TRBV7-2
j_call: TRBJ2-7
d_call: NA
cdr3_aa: CASSSPGLDYEQYF
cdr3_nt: TGTGCCAGCAGCTCTCCGGGACTGGACTACGAGCAGTACTTC

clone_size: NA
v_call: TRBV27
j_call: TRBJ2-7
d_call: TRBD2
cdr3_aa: CASKRSGTSPYEQYF
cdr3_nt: TGTGCCAGCAAACGTTCCGGGACTAGCCCTTACGAGCAGTACTTC

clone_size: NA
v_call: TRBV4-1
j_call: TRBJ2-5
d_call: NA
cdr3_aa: CASSHRWTGGETQYF
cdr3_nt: TGCGCCAGCAGCCATAGATGGACCGGGGGAGAGACCCAGTACTTC

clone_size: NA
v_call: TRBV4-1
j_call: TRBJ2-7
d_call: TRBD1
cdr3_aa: CASSPIIGTVSYEQYF
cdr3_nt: TGCGCCAGCAGCCCTATTATCGGGACAGTCTCCTACGAGCAGTACTTC

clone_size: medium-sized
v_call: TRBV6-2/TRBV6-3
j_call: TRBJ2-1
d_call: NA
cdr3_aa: CASSYADGGYNEQFF
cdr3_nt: TGTGCCAGCAGTTACGCCGACGGGGGTTACAATGAGCAGTTCTTC

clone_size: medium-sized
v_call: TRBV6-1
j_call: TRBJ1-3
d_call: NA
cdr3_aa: CASSLRASGFSGNTIYF
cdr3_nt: TGTGCCAGCAGTCTCCGGGCATCAGGATTTTCTGGAAACACCATATATTTT

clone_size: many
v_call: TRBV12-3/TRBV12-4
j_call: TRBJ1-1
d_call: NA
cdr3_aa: CASSLRGPNTEAFF
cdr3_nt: TGTGCCAGCAGTTTGCGGGGGCCCAACACTGAAGCTTTCTTT

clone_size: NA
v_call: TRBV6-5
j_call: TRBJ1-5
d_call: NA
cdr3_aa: CASSYSNGGNQPQHF
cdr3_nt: TGTGCCAGCAGTTACTCGAATGGGGGCAATCAGCCCCAGCATTTT

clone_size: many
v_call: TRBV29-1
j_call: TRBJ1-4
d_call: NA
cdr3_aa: CSVTRATNEKLFF
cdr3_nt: TGCAGCGTTACCAGGGCAACTAATGAAAAACTGTTTTTT